This T cell receptor beta chain was profiled in a study of T cell responses to AZD1222 COVID-19 vaccine (TCRdb year 2021). Describing the broader study: Because spike-specific TCR depth and breadth did not differ between the two schedules, AZD1222 recipients who got a second dose at roughly 4 weeks were pooled with those who got a second dose at roughly 12 weeks. A total of 230 to 250 trial participants underwent TCR sequencing, of whom about 210 received two doses of AZD1222 and about 25 received two doses of the MenACWY control vaccine. Trial participants were enrolled by age into subgroups of 18-55, 56-69 and 70-plus years, and around 150, 29 and 61 TCR-sequenced participants, respectively, were included in these subgroups. General study outcomes and caveats: In the small 56-69-year group, the increase in depth fell short of significance, most likely because of low power. Conclusions about previously exposed vaccinees are limited, since just six or seven AZD1222 recipients were seropositive for SARS-CoV-2 at baseline. After two AZD1222 doses, spike-specific TCR breadth and depth were significantly higher than at day 0 and than in MenACWY recipients. The vaccine-associated CD4 TCRs covered the entire spike protein, and the dominant responses fell in regions 160-218 and 743-854. Participants were mostly white British, with more females than males. The authors suggested clonal diversity may have been underestimated. Because no day 14 peak-response samples were available, repertoires were characterized only after the peak T cell response. Nearly half of unique spike-specific TCRs reportedly recognized epitopes outside regions mutated in the B.1.351 and B.1.1.7 variants.

The CDR3 regions of human TCRbeta chains were analyzed by immunosequencing. The study's processing was this. Repertoire TCRs were matched against a reference library of SARS-CoV-2-specific TCRs generated with the MIRA antigen-specificity platform. Breadth was defined as the fraction of unique TCRs that were SARS-CoV-2-associated, and depth was defined as the fraction of total T cells that were SARS-CoV-2-associated. Using the MIRA data, each spike-specific TCR was mapped to the spike region that the TCR reacts to and placed in a CD4 or CD8 class. Log10-transformed breadth and depth values were compared by one-way ANOVA with Sidak's multiple comparisons tests. TCRdb limited this immuneACCESS table to in-frame rearrangements with V and J called. A share of clones is missing; checked studies link under half to unresolved V genes, and the rest is unexplained. V and J calls and clone size come straight from that table; D and trimming were deduced from the DNA. In this sample the table shows about 110,000 clones, about 80% of which occur a single time. Around 9.9% of the sample belongs to the ten largest clones.

Relative to germline, V is 1 base shorter and J is 6 bases shorter, with 10 bases between their ends. Counted from cysteine to phenylalanine, this CDR3 has 12 amino acids. Only the CDR3 DNA is retained, 36 bases long and in frame from the first base. CDR1 and CDR2 are drawn from the germline V gene (reference sequence): GTSNPN, SVGIG. The label giving this sample's time point can be read as: baseline before first vaccination. The vaccinee samples were drawn from two UK trials, COV001 and COV002, one of which was a single-blind randomized controlled phase 2/3 trial testing AZD1222 (ChAdOx1 nCoV-19) in healthy adults. For TCRbeta chain sequencing, PBMC samples were collected from trial participants at day 0 and at day 28 after the second dose. Concerning this clone itself: No antigen is known for it. Base qualities are not provided; no much larger clone lies one nucleotide away.

The source is an adult in good health. Here the chain combines TRBV30 and TRBJ2-7, with the identity of the D gene unclear. Source: peripheral blood, taken on day 0 of AZD1222 vaccination. The nucleotides are TGTGCCTGGAGTGGGGGATTTGGCGAGCAGTACTTC. Its coded protein is CAWSGGFGEQYF.